This T cell receptor (beta chain) derives from a study of identical twins (dated by TCRdb to about 2016). Notes on the research overall: To test whether fetal clonotypes persist, this study deep-sequenced TCR alpha and beta repertoires from monozygotic twins, from unrelated adults of various ages, and from cord blood. To rule out contamination, replicate twin experiments were performed at different times with different library preparation protocols. Results the study describes overall, beyond this receptor: Invariant T cells such as MAIT and iNKT could partly confound zero-insertion analyses, although diverse VJ usage argued against such confounding for most clonotypes. Out-of-frame TCR alpha sequences shared between twins showed an excess of low generation-probability sequences compared with coincidental sharing between unrelated individuals. Recombination models systematically underestimated out-of-frame TCR alpha sharing in monozygotic twins but agreed with sharing between unrelated individuals. Because the same donors could not be followed over many years, the conclusions depended on cross-sectional statistical analysis. Abundant cord blood beta clonotypes carried fewer insertions; young adult naive repertoires showed a weaker similar trend, while memory repertoires showed none. In beta out-of-frame sequences, excess twin sharing was weaker, because having fewer shared sequences lowered the signal-to-noise ratio.

This clonotype was seen repeatedly, ten times or more. Its antigen is still unknown. Qualities for individual bases were not recorded, and no much larger clone is one base off. Library creation used 5' RACE. The listed sequencing device is Illumina HiSeq 2000. Template switching introduced a universal primer binding site; the final cDNA contained a unique molecular identifier, enabling accurate counting of TCR cDNA molecules. Specific primers in the conserved constant-segment region were used to synthesize first-strand cDNA for the TCR alpha and beta chains. Each cDNA library was double barcoded, with a SMART-Mk sample barcode plus Illumina barcodes, to control for contamination. TruSeq adapter sequences, together with Illumina sample barcodes, were added in two successive PCR steps. Sequencing of the TCR alpha and beta cDNA libraries was done on the Illumina HiSeq platform using custom primers. For the original study's pipeline: Raw reads were processed with MiGEC to extract unique molecular identifiers, and MiXCR was used to determine CDR3 positions. Recombination models were inferred per individual with the repgenHMM and IGoR tools using an EM algorithm. Shared clonotype analysis was performed with the tcR package in R, normalizing sharing by the product of cloneset sizes. To study raw recombination without the effects of thymic and clonal selection, out-of-frame nonproductive sequences were analyzed. The public reads were reprocessed in TCRdb via fastp at Q25 and MiXCR, keeping in-frame beta chains. Entries are consolidated by CDR3 protein sequence, retaining the most common genes and DNA. These V and J calls are TCRdb output, not the study's own analysis. This sample comprises around 1.7 million distinct CDR3 sequences, about 31% of them detected only once. The ten biggest clones cover more than 0.25% of the sample.

All donors were healthy Caucasians. The TCR comes from a newborn girl in good health. The sequenced material came from cord blood.

The DNA reads TGTGCCAGCAGATTTAGGAGAGGGGAGCGCACAGATACGCAGTATTTT. This yields the protein CASRFRRGERTDTQYF. Recombination linked TRBV28 to TRBJ2-3; the D gene is perhaps TRBD1 or TRBD2, as each covers 5 bases. The germline V gene supplies CDR1 MDHEN and CDR2 SYDVKM. The CDR3 has 16 amino acids, counting the end cysteine and phenylalanine. Kept here is only the CDR3 DNA, which spans 48 bases and is read in frame from base 1. V is cut by 6 bases and J by 1 base, and the space between the germline ends is 17 bases. Where the CDR3 stops, the reference TRBV28 and TRBJ2-3 genes take over; the full variable domain is DVKVTQSSRYLVKRTGEKVFLECVQDMDHENMFWYRQDPGLGLRLIYFSYDVKMKEKGDIPEGYSVSREKKERFSLILESASTNQTSMYLCASRFRRGERTDTQYFGPGTRLTVL.